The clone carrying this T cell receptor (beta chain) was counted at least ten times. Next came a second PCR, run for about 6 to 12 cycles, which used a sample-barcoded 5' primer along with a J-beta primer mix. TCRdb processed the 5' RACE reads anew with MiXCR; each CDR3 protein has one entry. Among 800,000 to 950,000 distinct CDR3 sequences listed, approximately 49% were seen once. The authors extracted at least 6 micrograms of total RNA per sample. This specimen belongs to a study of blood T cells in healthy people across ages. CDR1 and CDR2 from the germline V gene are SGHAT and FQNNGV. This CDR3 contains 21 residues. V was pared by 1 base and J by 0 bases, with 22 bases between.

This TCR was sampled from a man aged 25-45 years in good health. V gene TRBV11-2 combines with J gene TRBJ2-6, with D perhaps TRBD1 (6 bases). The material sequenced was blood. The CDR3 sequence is CASSLGGPGVIQNSGANVLTF. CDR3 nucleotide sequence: TGTGCCAGCAGCTTAGGGGGGCCAGGGGTCATACAAAACTCTGGGGCCAACGTCCTGACTTTC.